These T cell receptor beta chains were read from a single sample in a study of shared clonotypes between healthy human individuals. Sequencing was performed with immunoSEQ multiplex PCR; in TCRdb, only in-frame clones are kept and a portion is missing. The top ten clones hold more than 0.9% of a sample with 1.4 million to 1.5 million clones, 96% of them seen once. Input material: naive CD4+ T cells sorted from blood. The receptors stem from a man aged 25 to 40 in good health. The CDR3 runs from the conserved cysteine through the conserved F or W. The D gene is left open where the match is weak. Clone size is stated in some rows and not others, as once, few, many or a class when expanded.

NA,TRBV5-1,15,TRBD1,TRBJ2-2,TGCGCCAGCAGCTTGGAACAGGGGAGCACCGGGGAGCTGTTTTTT,CASSLEQGSTGELFF
NA,TRBV5-1,16,TRBD2,TRBJ2-2,TGCGCCAGCAGCTTGGTTAGCGGGAGAAACACCGGGGAGCTGTTTTTT,CASSLVSGRNTGELFF
NA,TRBV30,12,TRBD1,TRBJ1-2,TGTGGGGTGTGGACAGGGAGGTATGGCTACACCTTC,CGVWTGRYGYTF
NA,TRBV6-4,15,NA,TRBJ2-7,TGTGCCAGCAGTGCCAGTCCCGGAAGCTCCTACGAGCAGTACTTC,CASSASPGSSYEQYF
NA,TRBV5-6,13,NA,TRBJ2-7,TGTGCCAGCAGCTTACGGCCGAACTACGAGCAGTACTTC,CASSLRPNYEQYF
NA,TRBV6-5,16,TRBD1,TRBJ1-5,TGTGCCAGCAGTTCCGGACAGGGTCCGAGCAATCAGCCCCAGCATTTT,CASSSGQGPSNQPQHF
NA,TRBV7-2,13,NA,TRBJ2-1,TGTGCCAGCAGCTCAACGGTGTACTACGAGCAGTTCTTC,CASSSTVYYEQFF
NA,TRBV9,14,NA,TRBJ2-3,TGTGCCAGCAGCGTAGAAGTAGAGACAGATACGCAGTATTTT,CASSVEVETDTQYF
NA,TRBV7-6,15,NA,TRBJ2-7,TGTGCCAGCAGTCCTACAGGGACCGGTACGCGTGAGCAGTACTTC,CASSPTGTGTREQYF
once,TRBV5-1,14,TRBD2,TRBJ2-7,TGCGCCAGCAGCCATGGACTAGCGGTGTACGAGCAGTACTTC,CASSHGLAVYEQYF
NA,TRBV18,16,NA,TRBJ1-2,TGTGCCAGCTCACCCCTACAGGGTACCGCTAACTATGGCTACACCTTC,CASSPLQGTANYGYTF
NA,TRBV9,16,TRBD2,TRBJ2-3,TGTGCCAGCAGCGTAGGGCCCAGCGGGAACACAGATACGCAGTATTTT,CASSVGPSGNTDTQYF
NA,TRBV11-2,16,NA,TRBJ2-3,TGTGCCAGCAGCTTAGTAGGCGGGCTAAGCACAGATACGCAGTATTTT,CASSLVGGLSTDTQYF
NA,TRBV10-3,14,NA,TRBJ2-5,TGTGCCATCAGAGGCGGGGACCTACAAGAGACCCAGTACTTC,CAIRGGDLQETQYF
NA,TRBV28,16,TRBD1,TRBJ1-5,TGTGCCAGCAGTCTCGGACAGGGGATGCGCAATCAGCCCCAGCATTTT,CASSLGQGMRNQPQHF
once,TRBV28,13,TRBD1,TRBJ2-7,TGTGCCAGCAGCCCCGGGACAGGGAACGAGCAGTACTTC,CASSPGTGNEQYF
once,TRBV5-4,13,NA,TRBJ2-1,TGTGCCAGCAGCTTGCAAGCTTACAATGAGCAGTTCTTC,CASSLQAYNEQFF
NA,TRBV5-1,15,NA,TRBJ1-3,TGCGCCAGCAGCCTTGGGGGGGCACCTGGAAACACCATATATTTT,CASSLGGAPGNTIYF
NA,TRBV6-6,14,NA,TRBJ2-5,TGTGCCAGCAGTTACTCGACACTATTGGTGACCCAGTACTTC,CASSYSTLLVTQYF
NA,TRBV7-9,18,TRBD2,TRBJ2-2,TGTGCCAGCAGCCTCTATAAAAGCGGGAGGGCGAACACCGGGGAGCTGTTTTTT,CASSLYKSGRANTGELFF
NA,TRBV5-1,15,NA,TRBJ1-2,TGCGCCAGCAGCTTGGGGGGGGGAAGTGACTATGGCTACACCTTC,CASSLGGGSDYGYTF
NA,TRBV5-1,15,TRBD1,TRBJ2-5,TGCGCCAGCAGCTTATACGACAGGGGCATAGAGACCCAGTACTTC,CASSLYDRGIETQYF
NA,TRBV6-5,16,TRBD2,TRBJ2-3,TGTGCCAGCAGTTACTCGAAGCGGGGGAGCACAGATACGCAGTATTTT,CASSYSKRGSTDTQYF
NA,TRBV28,12,NA,TRBJ2-7,TGTGCCAGCAGTTTACGAGCGTACGAGCAGTACTTC,CASSLRAYEQYF
NA,TRBV5-1,17,TRBD2,TRBJ2-3,TGCGCCAGCAGCTTGGCCGGGGCGGGAGGGCCCACAGATACGCAGTATTTT,CASSLAGAGGPTDTQYF
once,TRBV19,15,NA,TRBJ1-5,TGTGCCAGTAGTATAGGGGGGACCACCAATCAGCCCCAGCATTTT,CASSIGGTTNQPQHF
NA,TRBV2,17,TRBD2,TRBJ2-3,TGTGCCAGCAGTCGACGGCGACTAGCGGAGGACCCAGATACGCAGTATTTT,CASSRRRLAEDPDTQYF
NA,TRBV14,14,NA,TRBJ2-3,TGTGCCAGCAGCCACCCGGCAGGTCCGCATACGCAGTATTTT,CASSHPAGPHTQYF
once,TRBV28,14,NA,TRBJ1-2,TGTGCCAGCAGCCCTGGGGGGGGCCACTATGGCTACACCTTC,CASSPGGGHYGYTF
NA,TRBV5-1,15,NA,TRBJ1-5,TGCGCCAGCAGCTTGGGGGCAGGGGCTTCTCAGCCCCAGCATTTT,CASSLGAGASQPQHF
NA,TRBV19,17,NA,TRBJ2-6,TGTGCCAGTAGTATTAGGGGGTGGAACTCTGGGGCCAACGTCCTGACTTTC,CASSIRGWNSGANVLTF
NA,TRBV11-3,19,TRBD1,TRBJ1-4,TGTGCCAGCAGCCTCTGCCCAACAGGGGGCGCCGGAACTAATGAAAAACTGTTTTTT,CASSLCPTGGAGTNEKLFF
NA,TRBV7-9,13,NA,TRBJ2-7,TGTGCCAGCAGCTCAAGAGGTTTCCACGAGCAGTACTTC,CASSSRGFHEQYF
NA,TRBV2,13,NA,TRBJ2-7,TGTGCCAGCCGTATTGCGGACCTTTACGAGCAGTACTTC,CASRIADLYEQYF
NA,TRBV5-6,12,NA,TRBJ2-2,TGTGCCAGCACCCCACCCAACGGGGAGCTGTTTTTT,CASTPPNGELFF
NA,TRBV28,17,TRBD2,TRBJ2-5,TGTGCCAGCAGTTTAATTACAGCGGGAGGGCCGAGGGAGACCCAGTACTTC,CASSLITAGGPRETQYF
NA,TRBV18,16,TRBD1,TRBJ1-4,TGTGCCAGCTCACCACAAAAGACAGGGCTGGGGGAAAAACTGTTTTTT,CASSPQKTGLGEKLFF
NA,TRBV5-1,16,TRBD2,TRBJ2-5,TGCGCCAGCAGCTCCACCAGGGGACTAGCGGGAGAGACCCAGTACTTC,CASSSTRGLAGETQYF
NA,TRBV19,13,NA,TRBJ2-2,TGTGCCAGTAGTACCTCGGGCACCGGGGAGCTGTTTTTT,CASSTSGTGELFF
NA,TRBV5-1,14,NA,TRBJ1-1,TGCGCCAGCATAGAAGGACCACCGAATACTGAAGCTTTCTTT,CASIEGPPNTEAFF
NA,TRBV19,15,TRBD2,TRBJ2-1,TGTGCCAGTAGGAAGACTAGCGGGTCGACGGTTGAGCAGTTCTTC,CASRKTSGSTVEQFF
NA,TRBV5-1,15,TRBD1,TRBJ2-5,TGCGCCAGCAGCACGGGACAGGGGGCTTCGGAGACCCAGTACTTC,CASSTGQGASETQYF
NA,TRBV7-2,13,NA,TRBJ2-2,TGTGCCAGCAGCTTCGGAACCACCGGGGAGCTGTTTTTT,CASSFGTTGELFF
NA,TRBV2,16,NA,TRBJ2-3,TGTGCCAGCAGTGAGGAGCCGGCCCGGAGCACAGATACGCAGTATTTT,CASSEEPARSTDTQYF
NA,TRBV11-2,17,TRBD2,TRBJ2-1,TGTGCCAGCAGACCCTTGGCCCTAGCGGGAGGGGGGCATGAGCAGTTCTTC,CASRPLALAGGGHEQFF
NA,TRBV28,15,NA,TRBJ2-2,TGTGCCAGCAGTTTATATCTGACTCATGCCGGGGAGCTGTTTTTT,CASSLYLTHAGELFF
NA,TRBV9,15,TRBD2,TRBJ2-1,TGTGCCAGCAGCGTAGTTGCGGGAGGGTACAATGAGCAGTTCTTC,CASSVVAGGYNEQFF
NA,TRBV18,19,TRBD2,TRBJ2-7,TGTGCCAGCTCACGACCGATCCCGGGACTAGCGGGAGACCTCTACGAGCAGTACTTC,CASSRPIPGLAGDLYEQYF
once,TRBV6-6,15,TRBD2,TRBJ2-1,TGTGCCAGCAGCCTGGGACTAGCGGGGGTTAATGAGCAGTTCTTC,CASSLGLAGVNEQFF
NA,TRBV5-5,13,TRBD1,TRBJ2-5,TGTGCCAGCAGCTTGGCAGGGGGTAAGACCCAGTACTTC,CASSLAGGKTQYF
NA,TRBV7-9,13,NA,TRBJ2-7,TGTGCCAGCAGCCGGGCGGGAACCTACGAGCAGTACTTC,CASSRAGTYEQYF
NA,TRBV27,13,NA,TRBJ2-7,TGTGCCAGCAGTTTATCTTACACCTACGAGCAGTACTTC,CASSLSYTYEQYF
NA,TRBV28,15,NA,TRBJ2-7,TGTGCCAGCAGACCCACAGGGTCGACTTCCTACGAGCAGTACTTC,CASRPTGSTSYEQYF
NA,TRBV6-4,14,NA,TRBJ1-2,TGTGCCAGCAGTGACTCGTACGGCGGGTATGGCTACACCTTC,CASSDSYGGYGYTF
NA,TRBV10-3,14,TRBD1,TRBJ1-5,TGTGCCATCAGGGATAGACAGGGCGGCCAGCCCCAGCATTTT,CAIRDRQGGQPQHF